This TCR beta chain was recorded in a study of blood T cell repertoires in COVID-19. Study as a whole: PBMCs, B-cell-depleted T cells, or T cells were the source of the cDNA or gDNA that made up the material.

Original methodology: Reference gene primer amplification in the assay estimated nucleated cell counts. The repertoire was sequenced with immunoSEQ multiplex PCR; TCRdb's copy has only in-frame clones and lacks some. V, J and clone size were drawn from that table, and D and trimming were deduced from the DNA. The table includes approximately 110,000 clones, more than 70% detected once. Germline CDR1 reads SGHKS; CDR2 reads YYEKEE (reference sequence). The CDR3 length is 20 residues. The V and J ends lost 0 bases and 3 bases respectively, with 25 bases between them. The sample comprised peripheral blood. The sequence derives from an elderly woman with COVID-19, enrolled during active disease. V is TRBV5-5 and J is TRBJ2-1, with D possibly TRBD1 on 5 matching bases. The CDR3 coding sequence is TGTGCCAGCAGCTTGGGCCCGAGTTCCGGTTGGCAGGGCAACTACAATGAGCAGTTCTTC. This sequence encodes CASSLGPSSGWQGNYNEQFF.